A single sample is the source of the 2 T cell receptor beta chains below, sequenced in a study of T cell clonality in common variable immunodeficiency. Notes on the study in general: Common variable immunodeficiency TCR beta sequences reportedly had fewer deletions and N-nucleotide insertions.

For these TCRs, the target antigens are not known. Libraries were prepared by immunoSEQ multiplex PCR; TCRdb keeps only in-frame clonotypes and omits some of them. Reported are about 20,000 clones, none seen only once; the ten largest carry around 15%. Sequencing was performed on peripheral blood mononuclear cells. The receptors originated from a human donor with common variable immunodeficiency.

This clone was detected only a few times. Mismatch with germline at one junction end may stem from a read error. The part of the CDR3 DNA that was read is TGTTCCAGCAGCTTAGAGGGGGTCAATCAGCCC. The encoded protein is CSSSLEGVNQP. The whole CDR3 region reads CSSSLEGVNQPQHF. The rearrangement uses TRBV7-9 and TRBJ1-5; the D gene is possibly TRBD1 (6 bases). The CDR3 end lies 3 residues beyond the end of the read and is filled in from the germline J gene. CDR3 length: 14 residues. CDR1 is SEHNR, CDR2 FQNEAQ, per germline (reference sequence).

This clone appeared many times. Coverage ceases 3 residues before the CDR3 finishes, and the germline J gene fills in the end. This chain uses TRBV19 with TRBJ1-2, with 7 bases identical to TRBD1. Germline V CDR1 and CDR2: LNHDA, SQIVND (reference sequence). Trimming cost V 6 bases and J 2 bases; bases outside gene matches: 3. This CDR3 region has 13 residues. CDR3 DNA, as far as it was read: TGTGCCAGTAGGGTGACAGGGAACTATGGC. It translates to CASRVTGNYG. The full CDR3 protein is CASRVTGNYGYTF.